This TCR beta chain appears in the sequencing data of a study of cytotoxic CD8 clonotypes in ibrutinib-treated CLL. The TCR beta libraries used approximately 2 micrograms of genomic DNA that came from cryopreserved PBMCs. The CDR3 has 16 amino acids. The trim removed 4 bases at V and 1 base at J, leaving 6 bases unmatched. CDR1 and CDR2 (germline): SGHRS, YFSETQ. TCRdb's table, derived via immunoSEQ multiplex PCR, lists solely in-frame clones and lacks some. The table records more than 200,000 clones, roughly 65% of them present only once. To note about this clone: The antigen is undetermined.

General observations from the study: Sampling times, which were not matched between the groups, differed between sustained-remission patients and progressing patients. Public clonotypes occurred uncommonly; on treatment, they contracted or remained stable. Baseline levels were approached again at progression, after clonality had risen at ibrutinib response.

This sequence was found in a human donor with chronic lymphocytic leukemia. This chain links TRBV5-1 with TRBJ2-1; 9 bases are shared with TRBD2. Sequencing used PBMCs, obtained after 12 months of ibrutinib treatment. The chain's CDR3 is CASSPALAGSYNEQFF. CDR3 coding DNA: TGCGCCAGCAGCCCCGCCCTAGCGGGATCCTACAATGAGCAGTTCTTC.